Listed here are 14 T cell receptor beta chains from one sample, sequenced in a study of OX40 agonist ivuxolimab in advanced cancers. Only in-frame clones appear in the TCRdb table, and some are missing; sequencing was by immunoSEQ multiplex PCR. Found here are 92,000 or so clones, under 90% of them singletons; the top ten hold about 6%. The source material was CD4+ or CD8+ T cells sorted from blood, sampled in a trial of the OX40 agonist ivuxolimab. The receptors were sampled from an adult with an advanced solid tumor such as melanoma, head and neck, liver or kidney cancer.

With regard to this clone: This specimen includes other DNA sequences encoding the same CDR3. The genes are TRBV5-1 and TRBJ2-1; D ambiguous. There are 12 residues in the CDR3. V lost 5 bases and J lost 0, with 3 bases in between. CDR1 SGHRS and CDR2 YFSETQ come from the germline V gene. CDR3 bases: TGCGCCAGCAGGGACTCCTACAATGAGCAGTTCTTC. It specifies CASRDSYNEQFF.

J is TRBJ2-3 and V is TRBV6-6; D ambiguous. Germline CDR1 is MNHNY and CDR2 is SVGAGI (reference sequence). With 6 bases removed from V and 0 bases from J, the gap between germline ends came to 13 bases. CDR3 length equals 15 residues. The CDR3 DNA reads TGTGCCAGCAGACCCGCGGAGTCTAGCACAGATACGCAGTATTTT. This translates into CASRPAESSTDTQYF.

The rearrangement joins TRBV4-1 to TRBJ2-5; no clear D. The J call may be incorrect, as the DNA end agrees better with TRBJ2-7. CDR3 length equals 15 residues. The germline CDR1 and CDR2 sequences are MGHRA and YSYEKL. The CDR3 region is CASSQELGRTYEQYF. Written as DNA, the CDR3 is TGCGCCAGCAGCCAAGAGTTGGGCCGAACCTACGAGCAGTACTTC.

This chain uses TRBV6-5 with TRBJ1-5; D not resolved. Germline V gives CDR1 MNHEY, CDR2 SVGAGI. The CDR3 has 15 residues. Trimming took off 4 bases at V and 0 bases at J, with 10 bases between the two ends. CDR3 sequence reads: CASSSTAYSNQPQHF. Written as DNA, the CDR3 is TGTGCCAGCAGTTCCACCGCGTATAGCAATCAGCCCCAGCATTTT.

This chain joins TRBV4-2 and TRBJ1-2; weak D call: TRBD1 (5 bases). Germline V gene data show CDR1 as LGHNA and CDR2 as YNFKEQ. V was shortened by 2 bases and J by 6 bases, with 7 bases between the two germline ends. The CDR3 is made up of 12 amino acids. The CDR3 reads CASSQLQDGYTF. CDR3 in DNA: TGTGCCAGCAGCCAACTACAGGATGGCTACACCTTC.

The rearrangement joins TRBV5-1 to TRBJ2-2; a weak D match, TRBD2 (6 bases). The V end lost 1 base, the J end lost 5 bases, and 24 bases lay between the germline ends. The V gene's germline CDR1 is SGHRS and CDR2 YFSETQ. There are 19 residues in the CDR3. CDR3 nucleotide sequence: TGCGCCAGCAGCTTGCGAGGCGTTGGACGGGAGACGAGAACCGGGGAGCTGTTTTTT. Its protein is CASSLRGVGRETRTGELFF.

This chain connects TRBV6-6 to TRBJ2-7; D unclear. Germline V gene sequence: CDR1 MNHNY, CDR2 SVGAGI (reference sequence). V was pared by 5 bases and J by 0 bases, with 11 bases between. This CDR3 spans 14 amino acids. This chain's CDR3 is CASSVFDTSYEQYF. CDR3 nucleotides: TGTGCCAGCAGTGTGTTTGACACCTCCTACGAGCAGTACTTC.

This clone occurred once. The chain links TRBV5-8 to TRBJ2-1, with D possibly being TRBD1 (6 bases). The CDR3 extends over 16 amino acids. Trimming left V 4 bases short and J 6 bases short, with 20 bases between. The germline V gene has CDR1 SGHTS and CDR2 YDEGEE. DNA for the CDR3: TGTGCCAGCAGCCCCCGGCGACAGGTGGGGGTCAATGAGCAGTTCTTC. It translates to CASSPRRQVGVNEQFF.

The rearrangement joins TRBV7-3 to TRBJ2-1; TRBD1 is a possible D gene (8 bases). The V end lost 5 bases, the J end lost 7 bases, and 18 bases lay between the germline ends. The CDR3 is 15 amino acids. CDR1 is SGHTA, CDR2 FQGTGA, per germline. CDR3 sequence: CASSPGTGGGNEQFF. The CDR3 coding sequence is TGTGCCAGCAGCCCGGGCACAGGGGGGGGAAATGAGCAGTTCTTC.

This chain joins TRBV7-2 and TRBJ2-7; 8 bases line up with TRBD2. Germline V CDR1 and CDR2: SGHTA, FQGNSA. This CDR3 has 15 amino acids. V gave up 5 bases and J gave up 3 bases; unmatched junction bases: 9. In DNA, the CDR3 is TGTGCCAGCAGCCTAACGACTAGCGCCGTCTACGAGCAGTACTTC. It specifies CASSLTTSAVYEQYF. Filled out from reference TRBV7-2 and TRBJ2-7, the complete variable domain reads GAGVSQSPSNKVTEKGKDVELRCDPISGHTALYWYRQSLGQGLEFLIYFQGNSAPDKSGLPSDRFSAERTGGSVSTLTIQRTQQEDSAVYLCASSLTTSAVYEQYFGPGTRLTVT.

This chain links TRBV10-3 with TRBJ1-2; no firm D call. The germline V gene has CDR1 ENHRY and CDR2 SYGVKD. V was cut by 4 bases and J by 3 bases, with 6 bases left in between. The CDR3 spans 12 residues. As DNA, the CDR3 is TGTGCCATCAGTGCTACGGACTATGGCTACACCTTC. The encoded protein is CAISATDYGYTF.

The chain employs TRBV27 and TRBJ1-5; 8 nucleotides align to TRBD1. This CDR3 is built from 15 residues. V trimming: 6 bases; J trimming: 6 bases; junction bases outside the gene matches: 10. CDR1 MNHEY and CDR2 SMNVEV come from the germline V gene (reference sequence). The CDR3 here is CASRPQGVGVQPQHF. The DNA for the CDR3 is TGTGCCAGCAGACCACAGGGGGTCGGAGTTCAGCCCCAGCATTTT.

The rearrangement links TRBV6-1 to TRBJ2-3, with unresolved D. The germline V gene has CDR1 MNHNS and CDR2 SASEGT. The CDR3 sequence is 14 residues long. V lost 1 base to trimming and J lost 2 bases, with 7 bases between them. CDR3 DNA: TGTGCCAGCAGTGAAGGCAGGCTCACAGATACGCAGTATTTT. This codes for CASSEGRLTDTQYF.

V usage is TRBV7-9 and J usage is TRBJ1-2; 9 bases are shared with TRBD1. Unmatched junction bases numbered 15, after V lost 6 bases and J lost 7 bases. CDR1 and CDR2 (germline): SEHNR, FQNEAQ (reference sequence). This CDR3 has 16 amino acids. CDR3 amino acids: CASSSGTGMIIRGYTF. The CDR3 nucleotides are TGTGCCAGCAGTTCCGGGACAGGGATGATAATTCGTGGCTACACCTTC. The whole variable domain, remainder taken from reference TRBV7-9 and TRBJ1-2, is DTGVSQNPRHKITKRGQNVTFRCDPISEHNRLYWYRQTLGQGPEFLTYFQNEAQLEKSRLLSDRFSAERPKGSFSTLEIQRTEQGDSAMYLCASSSGTGMIIRGYTFGSGTRLTVV.